These T cell receptor beta chains were read from a single sample in a study of blood T cell repertoires in COVID-19. Profiling relied on immunoSEQ multiplex PCR, and the TCRdb table lists in-frame clones only, not all of them. Of about 290,000 clones in the sample, just under 85% were seen once. Specimen: peripheral blood. The receptor source for this set is a woman between 45 and 65 years old with active or convalescent COVID-19. Both conserved end residues are part of each CDR3. Each record gives: clone size, V gene, J gene, D gene, CDR3 protein, CDR3 DNA. The D gene is left open where the match is weak. The listing skips clone size in some rows; elsewhere it reads once, few, many or a size class.

abundance: -; v_gene: TRBV2; j_gene: TRBJ2-2; d_gene: TRBD2; CDR3aa: CASRELAGITGELFF; CDR3nt: TGTGCCAGCAGGGAACTAGCGGGAATCACCGGGGAGCTGTTTTTT
abundance: -; v_gene: TRBV15; j_gene: TRBJ1-1; d_gene: -; CDR3aa: CATSRGQGADTEAFF; CDR3nt: TGTGCCACCAGCAGAGGGCAAGGAGCTGACACTGAAGCTTTCTTT
abundance: -; v_gene: TRBV28; j_gene: TRBJ2-7; d_gene: TRBD2; CDR3aa: CASSLRTSGGLGQYF; CDR3nt: TGTGCCAGCAGTTTACGGACTAGCGGGGGGCTGGGGCAGTACTTC
abundance: -; v_gene: TRBV12-3/TRBV12-4; j_gene: TRBJ1-2; d_gene: -; CDR3aa: CASSPRTREGYTF; CDR3nt: TGTGCCAGCAGTCCTAGGACTAGGGAGGGCTACACCTTC
abundance: -; v_gene: TRBV5-1; j_gene: TRBJ1-1; d_gene: TRBD1; CDR3aa: CASSLHRGRLEAFF; CDR3nt: TGCGCCAGCAGCTTACACAGGGGGCGTCTTGAAGCTTTCTTT
abundance: -; v_gene: TRBV5-4; j_gene: TRBJ2-7; d_gene: TRBD2; CDR3aa: CASSFGLAGAGEQYF; CDR3nt: TGTGCCAGCAGCTTTGGGCTAGCGGGAGCAGGCGAGCAGTACTTC
abundance: -; v_gene: TRBV4-1; j_gene: TRBJ2-7; d_gene: -; CDR3aa: CASSRTGRGYEQYF; CDR3nt: TGCGCCAGCAGCCGGACCGGGAGAGGATACGAGCAGTACTTC
abundance: once; v_gene: TRBV6-4; j_gene: TRBJ2-1; d_gene: TRBD2; CDR3aa: CASRRLAGGPLLYNEQFF; CDR3nt: TGTGCCAGCAGAAGACTAGCGGGAGGGCCTCTCCTGTACAATGAGCAGTTCTTC
abundance: -; v_gene: TRBV7-9; j_gene: TRBJ2-7; d_gene: -; CDR3aa: CASSLGGQSYEQYF; CDR3nt: TGTGCCAGCAGCTTAGGGGGACAAAGTTACGAGCAGTACTTC
abundance: -; v_gene: TRBV23-1; j_gene: TRBJ2-6; d_gene: -; CDR3aa: CARAPPRGGASGANVLTF; CDR3nt: TGCGCCAGAGCCCCCCCCAGGGGTGGCGCATCTGGGGCCAACGTCCTGACTTTC
abundance: -; v_gene: TRBV15; j_gene: TRBJ2-7; d_gene: -; CDR3aa: CATSRLATTSYEQYF; CDR3nt: TGTGCCACCAGCAGGCTAGCGACTACCTCCTACGAGCAGTACTTC
abundance: -; v_gene: TRBV7-9; j_gene: TRBJ1-2; d_gene: -; CDR3aa: CASSLVGGLHGYTF; CDR3nt: TGTGCCAGCAGTCTTGTAGGAGGTCTCCATGGCTACACCTTC
abundance: once; v_gene: TRBV7-9; j_gene: TRBJ1-2; d_gene: TRBD1; CDR3aa: CASSPRMGQKGYTF; CDR3nt: TGTGCCAGCAGCCCGCGGATGGGACAGAAGGGCTACACCTTC
abundance: few; v_gene: TRBV7-9; j_gene: TRBJ2-3; d_gene: TRBD2; CDR3aa: CASSWGLATSINTQYF; CDR3nt: TGTGCCAGCAGCTGGGGACTAGCGACTAGCATTAATACGCAGTATTTT
abundance: -; v_gene: TRBV14; j_gene: TRBJ1-4; d_gene: TRBD1; CDR3aa: CASSQVHRGNEKLFF; CDR3nt: TGTGCCAGCAGCCAAGTCCACAGGGGTAATGAAAAACTGTTTTTT
abundance: -; v_gene: TRBV5-1; j_gene: TRBJ1-1; d_gene: TRBD1; CDR3aa: CASSARTGSNHMNTEAFF; CDR3nt: TGCGCCAGCAGCGCCAGGACAGGGTCCAACCACATGAACACTGAAGCTTTCTTT
abundance: -; v_gene: TRBV11-3; j_gene: TRBJ2-1; d_gene: TRBD2; CDR3aa: CASSFEGGYNEQFF; CDR3nt: TGTGCCAGCAGCTTCGAGGGAGGGTACAATGAGCAGTTCTTC
abundance: -; v_gene: TRBV7-3; j_gene: TRBJ2-2; d_gene: TRBD2; CDR3aa: CASSLIPREGELFF; CDR3nt: TGTGCCAGCAGCTTAATCCCGCGGGAGGGGGAGCTGTTTTTT
abundance: -; v_gene: TRBV28; j_gene: TRBJ1-2; d_gene: TRBD1; CDR3aa: CASRTGVDYGYTF; CDR3nt: TGTGCCAGCAGGACAGGGGTGGACTATGGCTACACCTTC
abundance: -; v_gene: TRBV5-1; j_gene: TRBJ2-3; d_gene: TRBD2; CDR3aa: CASSPRTSGSPDTQYF; CDR3nt: TGCGCCAGCAGCCCTCGGACTAGCGGGAGCCCAGATACGCAGTATTTT
abundance: -; v_gene: TRBV5-4; j_gene: TRBJ1-1; d_gene: TRBD1; CDR3aa: CASSSKQGVNTEAFF; CDR3nt: TGTGCCAGCAGCTCAAAACAGGGGGTGAACACTGAAGCTTTCTTT
abundance: -; v_gene: TRBV4-1; j_gene: TRBJ2-5; d_gene: -; CDR3aa: CASSQETTRRLATQYF; CDR3nt: TGCGCCAGCAGCCAAGAGACTACCCGACGCCTCGCGACCCAGTACTTC